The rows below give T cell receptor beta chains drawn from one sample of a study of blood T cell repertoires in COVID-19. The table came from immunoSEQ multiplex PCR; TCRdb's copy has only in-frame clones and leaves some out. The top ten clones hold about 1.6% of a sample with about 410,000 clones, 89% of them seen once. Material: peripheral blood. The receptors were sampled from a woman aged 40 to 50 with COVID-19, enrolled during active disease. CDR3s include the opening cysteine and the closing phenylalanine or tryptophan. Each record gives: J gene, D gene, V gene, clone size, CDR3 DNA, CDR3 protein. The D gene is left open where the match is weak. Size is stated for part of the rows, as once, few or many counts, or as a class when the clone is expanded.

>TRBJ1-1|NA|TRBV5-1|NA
TGCGCCAGCAGCAGGGATCACAGGGTTTTTGGCACTGAAGCTTTCTTT
CASSRDHRVFGTEAFF
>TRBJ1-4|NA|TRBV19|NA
TGTGCCAGTAGTATAAGACGGGTAACTAATGAAAAACTGTTTTTT
CASSIRRVTNEKLFF
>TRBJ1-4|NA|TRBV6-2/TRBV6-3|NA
TGTGCCAGCAGTAACCCGGGACTGTACGAAAAACTGTTTTTT
CASSNPGLYEKLFF
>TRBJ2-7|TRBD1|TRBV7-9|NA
TGTGCCAGCAGCTTATTTGGGGGAGGGACAGGGGCCCCCTACGAGCAGTACTTC
CASSLFGGGTGAPYEQYF
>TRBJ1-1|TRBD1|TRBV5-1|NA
TGCGCCAGCAGCTCTACAGGGGTGGACACTGAAGCTTTCTTT
CASSSTGVDTEAFF
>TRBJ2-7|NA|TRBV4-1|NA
TGCGCCAGCAGCCAAGATCCGGGACAAAACTACGAGCAGTACTTC
CASSQDPGQNYEQYF
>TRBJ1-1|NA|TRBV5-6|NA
TGTGCCAGCAGCTCTAGCCGGGCCCCAGTCGAAGCTTTCTTT
CASSSSRAPVEAFF
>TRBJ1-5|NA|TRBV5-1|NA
TGCGCCAGCAGCCCTGGGGCAGGAATGTATAGCAATCAGCCCCAGCATTTT
CASSPGAGMYSNQPQHF
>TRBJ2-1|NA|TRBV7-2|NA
TGTGCCAGCAGCTTATCGGGTAGCCCTAGGAATGAGCAGTTCTTC
CASSLSGSPRNEQFF
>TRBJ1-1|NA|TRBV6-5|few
TGTGCCAGCAGTTACTTACCTTCAGGGGTATACACTGAAGCTTTCTTT
CASSYLPSGVYTEAFF
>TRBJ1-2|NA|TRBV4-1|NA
TGCGCCAGCAGCCAAGATGGAGGCCCGGGGGGCTACACCTTC
CASSQDGGPGGYTF